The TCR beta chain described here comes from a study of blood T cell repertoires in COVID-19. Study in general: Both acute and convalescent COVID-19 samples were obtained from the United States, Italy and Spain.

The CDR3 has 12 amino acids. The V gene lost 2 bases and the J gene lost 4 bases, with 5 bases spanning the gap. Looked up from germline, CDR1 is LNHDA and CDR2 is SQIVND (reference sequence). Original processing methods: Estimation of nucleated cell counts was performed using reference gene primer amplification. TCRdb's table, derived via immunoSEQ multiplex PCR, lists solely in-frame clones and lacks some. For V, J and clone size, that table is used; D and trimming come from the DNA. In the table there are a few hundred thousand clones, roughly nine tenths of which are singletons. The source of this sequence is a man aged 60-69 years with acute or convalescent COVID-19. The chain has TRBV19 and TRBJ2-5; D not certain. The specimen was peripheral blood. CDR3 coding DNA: TGTGCCAGTAGTATAACTCGAGAGACCCAGTACTTC. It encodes CASSITRETQYF.